This paragraph reports one T cell receptor beta chain. Germline trimming cut 3 bases from V and 14 bases from J; bases unmatched to any gene: 6. The germline V gene has CDR1 GTSNPN and CDR2 SVGIG (reference sequence). The CDR3 covers 12 residues. The source of the sample is a study of spatial heterogeneity in lung cancer. The time point: sample taken at primary tumor resection. Tumor, nontumor lung or frozen PBMC supplied whole RNA, sequenced without sorting. TCRdb ran MiXCR on the 5' RACE reads and lists one entry per CDR3 protein. The repertoire holds 35,000 to 50,000 distinct CDR3 sequences, with 2.5% to 3.5% as singletons.

The clonotype originates from a male donor with early-stage non-small cell lung cancer. Sample: normal lung tissue next to the tumor, taken at surgery. The gene calls are TRBV30 and TRBJ2-5; 13 bases agree with TRBD2. The CDR3 region has the DNA TGTGCCTGGAGCCAGACTAGCGGGGGGCCATACTTC. Its protein is CAWSQTSGGPYF.